One and the same sample provided the 6 T cell receptor beta chains below, sequenced in a study of cytomegalovirus exposure and HLA in healthy donors. The PCR ran on 60 Vbeta and 13 Jbeta primers. Produced via immunoSEQ multiplex PCR; TCRdb's table is partial and in-frame only. Among approximately 160,000 clones listed, 70% were seen once. What was sequenced was PBMCs. These receptors all stem from a young man in good health and CMV-seropositive.

This clone was seen just once. The gene calls are TRBV19 and TRBJ1-2; no clear D. Germline V lookup: CDR1 LNHDA, CDR2 SQIVND (reference sequence). Deletions cut 5 bases from V and 7 bases from J, with 14 bases between. CDR3 length: 13 residues. The CDR3 DNA reads as TGTGCCAGTAGTGCATGGCCCCCCCGTGGCTACACCTTC. It is translated as CASSAWPPRGYTF.

Notes on this clone: The junction and the germline gene differ at one end; a read error may be behind it. The chain uses TRBV7-7 and TRBJ2-1; 9 positions match TRBD1. The CDR3 loop spans 13 amino acids. Germline V gene lookup returns CDR1 SSHAT and CDR2 FNYEAQ (reference sequence). The CDR3 sequence is CASSPGTGFEQFF. The CDR3 bases are TGTGCTAGCAGCCCCGGGACAGGGTTTGAGCAGTTCTTC.

The rearrangement joins TRBV5-6 to TRBJ2-5; weak D call: TRBD1 (7 bases). The germline gives CDR1 SGHDT, CDR2 YYEEEE. CDR3 size: 15 residues. Trimming took 0 bases from V and 7 from J, leaving 16 bases between them. CDR3 region: CASSLDRGLAGTQYF. The CDR3 coding sequence is TGTGCCAGCAGCTTGGACAGGGGACTCGCGGGGACCCAGTACTTC.

This chain uses TRBV5-6 with TRBJ1-1; 7 nucleotides line up with TRBD1. The CDR3 runs to 16 residues. Germline V gives CDR1 SGHDT, CDR2 YYEEEE. The trim removed 5 bases at V and 3 bases at J, leaving 13 bases unmatched. The DNA for the CDR3 is TGTGCCAGCAGTTATCTCGGGACAGAGTATCACACTGAAGCTTTCTTT. It is translated as CASSYLGTEYHTEAFF. Supplemented by reference TRBV5-6 and TRBJ1-1, the full variable domain reads DAGVTQSPTHLIKTRGQQVTLRCSPKSGHDTVSWYQQALGQGPQFIFQYYEEEERQRGNFPDRFSGHQFPNYSSELNVNALLLGDSALYLCASSYLGTEYHTEAFFGQGTRLTVV.

This sequence joins TRBV4-2 and TRBJ2-3, with TRBD1 matching over 9 bases. Trimming at V came to 4 bases and at J to 6 bases, leaving 11 bases not matched to a gene. The germline CDR1 and CDR2 sequences are LGHNA and YNFKEQ. The CDR3 sequence is 16 residues long. CDR3 amino acids: CASSPLGQGLSDTQYF. The CDR3 bases are TGTGCCAGCAGCCCCTTGGGACAGGGTCTTTCGGATACGCAGTATTTT.

Here the CDR3 reads CASSLGPQYYGYTF. The DNA for the CDR3 is TGTGCCAGCAGCTTAGGCCCACAGTACTATGGCTACACCTTC. V and J are TRBV13 and TRBJ1-2; unclear D gene. The CDR3 is 14 residues long. Germline assignment: CDR1 PRHDT and CDR2 FYEKMQ (reference sequence). Trimming took off 0 bases at V and 3 bases at J, with 8 bases between the two ends.